The rows below give T cell receptor beta chains drawn from one sample of a study of shared clonotypes between healthy human individuals. Data came from immunoSEQ multiplex PCR; TCRdb stores just in-frame clones and leaves some out. The data contain roughly 530,000 clones, 95% to 97% of them singletons. Sequences were obtained from naive CD4+ T cells sorted from blood. These receptors were obtained from a woman aged 25-40 years in good health. The CDR3 runs from the conserved cysteine through the conserved F or W. The order of the fields is J gene, clone size, D gene, V gene, CDR3 protein, CDR3 DNA. D genes are given only for firm matches. Part of the rows lack a size; the others show once, few, many or a class for expanded clones.

>TRBJ2-3|.|TRBD1|TRBV2
CASRLNPGQGADTQYF
TGTGCCAGCAGACTCAACCCGGGACAGGGGGCCGATACGCAGTATTTT
>TRBJ1-2|.|.|TRBV28
CASSFPGGVRGYTF
TGTGCCAGCAGTTTCCCGGGGGGCGTCCGGGGCTACACCTTC
>TRBJ1-2|.|TRBD1|TRBV10-2
CASSAPGQAYGYTF
TGCGCCAGCAGTGCTCCGGGACAGGCATATGGCTACACCTTC
>TRBJ2-2|.|TRBD1|TRBV5-4
CASSLDRDRYTGELFF
TGTGCCAGCAGCCTAGACCGGGACAGATACACCGGGGAGCTGTTTTTT
>TRBJ2-1|.|.|TRBV18
CASSPTGDYNGEQFF
TGTGCCAGCTCACCAACCGGGGATTACAACGGTGAGCAGTTCTTC
>TRBJ2-3|.|.|TRBV21-1
CASVQGALRVLGTDTQYF
TGTGCCAGCGTACAGGGGGCGTTGAGGGTCCTGGGCACAGATACGCAGTATTTT
>TRBJ2-1|.|TRBD2|TRBV10-2
CAARGRDEQFF
TGCGCCGCCAGAGGGAGGGATGAGCAGTTCTTC
>TRBJ2-2|.|.|TRBV27
CASRRVGLVNTGELFF
TGTGCCAGCAGACGAGTAGGGCTAGTGAACACCGGGGAGCTGTTTTTT
>TRBJ1-3|.|.|TRBV23-1
CASTLDGPCSGNTIYF
TGCGCCAGCACACTGGATGGGCCCTGCTCTGGAAACACCATATATTTT
>TRBJ2-3|once|.|TRBV2
CASSVQGLKKDTQYF
TGTGCCAGCAGTGTTCAGGGGTTAAAAAAAGATACGCAGTATTTT
>TRBJ2-7|.|TRBD2|TRBV6-4
CASRILTRTSGQSSYEQYF
TGTGCCAGCAGGATATTAACACGGACTAGCGGGCAGAGCTCCTACGAGCAGTACTTC
>TRBJ2-6|.|.|TRBV25-1
CASRSGANVLTF
TGTGCCAGCAGATCGGGGGCCAACGTCCTGACTTTC
>TRBJ2-7|.|.|TRBV7-9
CASTAYEQYF
TGTGCCAGCACGGCCTACGAGCAGTACTTC
>TRBJ2-7|.|.|TRBV28
CASRKSGPTYEQYF
TGTGCCAGCAGGAAAAGCGGTCCCACCTACGAGCAGTACTTC
>TRBJ2-2|.|TRBD1|TRBV19
CASSPGQGTGELFF
TGTGCCAGTAGTCCCGGACAGGGGACCGGGGAGCTGTTTTTT
>TRBJ2-7|once|.|TRBV28
CASTQGTLSSSYEQYF
TGTGCCAGCACCCAAGGAACGCTAAGCAGCTCCTACGAGCAGTACTTC
>TRBJ1-1|.|.|TRBV5-1
CASSLGQSRVNTEAFF
TGCGCCAGCAGCTTGGGACAGAGCAGGGTGAACACTGAAGCTTTCTTT
>TRBJ1-2|.|TRBD1|TRBV19
CASSIEPTGVYGYTF
TGTGCCAGTAGTATAGAGCCCACAGGGGTCTATGGCTACACCTTC
>TRBJ2-7|.|.|TRBV13
CASSLAGAHYEQYF
TGTGCCAGCAGCTTAGCCGGGGCCCACTACGAGCAGTACTTC
>TRBJ2-3|.|.|TRBV29-1
CSVEERWSTDTQYF
TGCAGCGTTGAAGAGAGGTGGAGCACAGATACGCAGTATTTT
>TRBJ1-2|.|.|TRBV9
CASSVGPGSNYGYTF
TGTGCCAGCAGCGTAGGCCCAGGCTCTAACTATGGCTACACCTTC
>TRBJ2-2|.|.|TRBV7-9
CASSYGLRENTGELFF
TGTGCCAGCAGCTATGGGTTGAGAGAGAACACCGGGGAGCTGTTTTTT
>TRBJ1-5|.|.|TRBV30
CAWSPQGEGPQHF
TGTGCCTGGAGTCCCCAGGGAGAAGGGCCCCAGCATTTT
>TRBJ1-5|few|TRBD1|TRBV6-1
CAGRTGGNQPQHF
TGTGCCGGCCGGACAGGAGGCAATCAGCCCCAGCATTTT
>TRBJ1-1|.|.|TRBV11-3
CASSLGTSPNTEAFF
TGTGCCAGCAGCTTGGGGACATCCCCGAACACTGAAGCTTTCTTT
>TRBJ2-7|.|.|TRBV28
CASSFPQALYEQYF
TGTGCCAGCAGTTTTCCACAGGCCCTCTACGAGCAGTACTTC
>TRBJ1-3|.|.|TRBV4-1
CASSQVGQGPGNTIYF
TGCGCCAGCAGCCAAGTAGGGCAGGGGCCAGGAAACACCATATATTTT
>TRBJ2-1|.|TRBD2|TRBV7-9
CASSLVFTSGYNEQFF
TGTGCCAGCAGCTTAGTGTTTACTAGCGGATACAATGAGCAGTTCTTC
>TRBJ1-5|.|.|TRBV28
CASSGPYNQPQHF
TGTGCCAGCAGTGGGCCTTATAATCAGCCCCAGCATTTT
>TRBJ2-7|.|.|TRBV7-2
CASSLAEGAEQYF
TGTGCCAGCAGCTTAGCGGAAGGTGCCGAGCAGTACTTC
>TRBJ1-5|.|.|TRBV11-2
CASSQSGPNQPQHF
TGTGCCAGCAGCCAGTCAGGACCCAATCAGCCCCAGCATTTT
>TRBJ1-2|.|TRBD1|TRBV30
CAWRVQGAFNYGYTF
TGTGCCTGGAGGGTACAGGGGGCGTTTAACTATGGCTACACCTTC
>TRBJ2-7|.|TRBD2|TRBV28
CASRVSSGRSEQYF
TGTGCCAGCAGGGTCTCTAGCGGGAGAAGTGAGCAGTACTTC
>TRBJ2-2|.|.|TRBV28
CASRTLKTPVGELFF
TGTGCCAGCAGAACCTTAAAAACTCCGGTGGGGGAGCTGTTTTTT
>TRBJ2-1|.|.|TRBV27
CASRSLASFNEQFF
TGTGCCAGCAGATCCCTAGCCTCGTTCAATGAGCAGTTCTTC
>TRBJ2-5|.|.|TRBV2
CACSYQETQYF
TGTGCCTGCAGTTACCAAGAGACCCAGTACTTC
>TRBJ2-5|.|TRBD2|TRBV4-1
CASSPLGSRTSGSYRVQTQYF
TGCGCCAGCAGCCCCTTGGGATCTCGGACTAGCGGGAGCTACCGGGTGCAGACCCAGTACTTC
>TRBJ2-7|.|.|TRBV6-5
CASSRGDSYEQYF
TGTGCCAGCAGTCGCGGGGACTCCTACGAGCAGTACTTC
>TRBJ2-7|.|TRBD1|TRBV28
CASSLDRVSYEQYF
TGTGCCAGCAGTTTGGACAGGGTCTCCTACGAGCAGTACTTC
>TRBJ2-3|.|TRBD2|TRBV5-1
CASSSLFSSGNTDTQYF
TGCGCCAGCAGCTCGTTGTTTTCTAGCGGGAATACAGATACGCAGTATTTT
>TRBJ1-3|.|.|TRBV18
CASSRTIWPIYF
TGTGCCAGCTCACGGACAATTTGGCCCATATATTTT
>TRBJ1-2|.|.|TRBV19
CASSNGHLPDGYTF
TGTGCCAGTAGCAACGGGCACCTCCCGGATGGCTACACCTTC
>TRBJ2-7|.|TRBD2|TRBV28
CASSLASSGRAQYF
TGTGCCAGCAGTTTAGCGTCTAGCGGGAGGGCCCAGTACTTC
>TRBJ2-7|.|.|TRBV28
CASSTPTDSPYF
TGTGCCAGCAGTACACCGACAGACTCCCCGTACTTC